Following are 20 T cell receptor beta chains from one sample sequenced in a study of neoadjuvant anti-PD-1 for oral cavity cancer. Measured with immunoSEQ multiplex PCR; TCRdb has only the in-frame clones, and not every one. The table includes 75,000 or so clones, about 80% detected once. The input for sequencing was PBMCs, taken before nivolumab (anti-PD-1) treatment. Receptors originate from a person aged 35-79 years with oral cavity squamous cell carcinoma.

The chain has TRBV6-6 and TRBJ1-4; weak D call: TRBD1 (5 bases). Germline CDR1 MNHNY, CDR2 SVGAGI (reference sequence). This CDR3 comprises 15 residues. With 7 bases removed from V and 8 bases from J, the gap between germline ends came to 20 bases. The CDR3 protein is CASKVSQGSGEKLFF. In DNA, the CDR3 is TGTGCCAGCAAAGTCTCTCAGGGTTCAGGGGAAAAACTGTTTTTT.

This clone was recorded only once. This chain uses TRBV6-1 with TRBJ2-1; D is possibly TRBD1 or TRBD2 (6 bases each). Germline V gene sequence: CDR1 MNHNS, CDR2 SASEGT. The CDR3 is 17 residues long. The V gene lost 0 bases and the J gene lost 9 bases, with 21 bases spanning the gap. The chain's CDR3 is CASSEARGATQQGEQFF. CDR3 DNA: TGTGCCAGCAGTGAAGCAAGGGGGGCCACCCAGCAGGGTGAGCAGTTCTTC.

The rearrangement joins TRBV29-1 to TRBJ2-5; TRBD1 aligns across 12 bases. From germline, CDR1 is SQVTM and CDR2 ANQGSEA. This CDR3 is 15 amino acids long. J lost 5 bases, V lost 6 bases, and 10 bases had no gene match. CDR3: CSVGAGTGGRETQYF. DNA for the CDR3: TGCAGCGTAGGCGCCGGGACAGGGGGCCGTGAGACCCAGTACTTC.

The genes are TRBV5-5 and TRBJ2-3; TRBD2 aligns across 12 bases. CDR1 SGHKS and CDR2 YYEKEE come from the germline V gene (reference sequence). With 4 bases clipped from V and 3 bases from J, the junction kept 3 bases outside the gene matches. The CDR3 has 15 residues. CDR3 bases: TGTGCCAGCAGCCAACTAGCGGGAGGTACAGATACGCAGTATTTT. It codes for CASSQLAGGTDTQYF.

The chain recombines TRBV6-6 with TRBJ1-4, with D hard to call. The V gene's germline CDR1 is MNHNY and CDR2 SVGAGI (reference sequence). V lost 5 bases to trimming and J lost 8 bases, with 12 bases between them. The CDR3 extends over 13 amino acids. DNA for the CDR3: TGTGCCAGCAGTGTACCGGCCGCCGAAAAACTGTTTTTT. It is translated as CASSVPAAEKLFF.

The genes are TRBV6-1 and TRBJ1-1; 8 bases match TRBD1. The CDR3 length is 14 residues. Germline V gene sequence: CDR1 MNHNS, CDR2 SASEGT. The ends lost 6 bases at V and 4 bases at J; junction bases unmatched: 7. CDR3 region: CASSTLTGGTEAFF. For the CDR3, the DNA is TGTGCCAGCAGCACCCTCACAGGGGGCACTGAAGCTTTCTTT.

This clone has more than one count but fewer than ten. This sequence joins TRBV11-2 and TRBJ1-4, with 10 bases aligning to TRBD1. Germline V CDR1 and CDR2: SGHAT, FQNNGV. The V gene end was trimmed by 6 bases and the J gene end by 7 bases; junction bases not matched to a gene: 5. CDR3 size: 14 residues. Here the CDR3 DNA reads TGTGCCAGCAGTCGACAGGGGGCAGGTGAAAAACTGTTTTTT. Translation: CASSRQGAGEKLFF.

This sequence joins TRBV6-1 and TRBJ2-5; D is ambiguous. Germline V gene data show CDR1 as MNHNS and CDR2 as SASEGT. Trimming cost V 2 bases and J 5 bases, with 9 bases left between them. This CDR3 comprises 13 residues. CDR3 sequence (DNA): TGTGCCAGCAGTGAATTGTTCGGGGAGACCCAGTACTTC. Translated: CASSELFGETQYF.

This clone was seen only a few times. This sequence joins TRBV6-6 and TRBJ2-3; 11 bases are shared with TRBD1. The CDR3 is made up of 15 amino acids. After removal of 8 bases from V and 3 bases from J, the junction contained 7 bases not matched to a gene. Germline-derived CDR1 and CDR2 are MNHNY and SVGAGI (reference sequence). CDR3 DNA: TGTGCCAGCGGATCCGGGACAGGGGGAACAGATACGCAGTATTTT. Translated: CASGSGTGGTDTQYF.

CDR3 nucleotides: TGCAGTGCTAGAGATTTGGAGCAGTACTTC. It encodes CSARDLEQYF. The V and J genes are TRBV20-1 and TRBJ2-7; the D is unclear. The CDR3 length is 10 residues. Deletions cut 0 bases from V and 7 bases from J, with 4 bases between. Looked up from germline, CDR1 is DFQATT and CDR2 is SNEGSKA (reference sequence).

This clone occurred once. The J gene is TRBJ2-7, the V gene TRBV5-4, with D perhaps TRBD1 (6 bases). Trimming stripped 3 bases from V and 0 bases from J, with 19 bases between. This CDR3 comprises 17 residues. Germline loops: CDR1 SGHNT, CDR2 YYREEE (reference sequence). The DNA of the CDR3 is TGTGCCAGCAGCTCAGGTCAGAAAGGGGGAAGCTCCTACGAGCAGTACTTC. The encoded protein is CASSSGQKGGSSYEQYF.

The V gene is TRBV9, the J gene TRBJ1-1; possibly TRBD1 for D (5 bases). The CDR3 runs to 15 residues. The germline V and J ends were trimmed by 3 bases and 0 bases, with 12 bases remaining between them. Germline CDR1 reads SGDLS; CDR2 reads YYNGEE. CDR3 protein: CASSGDRPLNTEAFF. The CDR3 nucleotides read TGTGCCAGCAGCGGAGACAGACCCTTGAACACTGAAGCTTTCTTT.

The chain carries TRBV4-1 and TRBJ2-5, with D tentatively TRBD2 (6 bases). Trimming shortened V by 4 bases and J by 3 bases, and 9 bases separated the two germline ends. The CDR3 is 13 residues long. The germline V gene has CDR1 MGHRA and CDR2 YSYEKL. The DNA of the CDR3 is TGCGCCAGCAGCCCCCGGGGGAAAGAGACCCAGTACTTC. Translating it yields CASSPRGKETQYF.

The chain couples TRBV7-9 to TRBJ1-2; D gene ambiguous. The V end was cut by 1 base, the J end by 6 bases, with 9 bases between. Germline V gives CDR1 SEHNR, CDR2 FQNEAQ (reference sequence). The CDR3 totals 13 residues. This CDR3 is CASSLDLGHGYTF. CDR3 sequence (DNA): TGTGCCAGCAGCTTAGATCTGGGCCATGGCTACACCTTC.

The chain is built from TRBV5-1 and TRBJ2-7; 8 nucleotides align to TRBD2. Looked up from germline, CDR1 is SGHRS and CDR2 is YFSETQ. This CDR3 comprises 15 residues. V lost 0 bases to trimming and J lost 3 bases; unmatched junction nucleotides: 5. The CDR3 sequence: CASSLGSGKGYEQYF. The DNA for the CDR3 is TGCGCCAGCAGCTTGGGTAGCGGGAAGGGCTACGAGCAGTACTTC. Drawing the rest from reference TRBV5-1 and TRBJ2-7, the complete variable domain is KAGVTQTPRYLIKTRGQQVTLSCSPISGHRSVSWYQQTPGQGLQFLFEYFSETQRNKGNFPGRFSGRQFSNSRSEMNVSTLELGDSALYLCASSLGSGKGYEQYFGPGTRLTVT.

This clone showed up many times. The genes are TRBV18 and TRBJ1-5; the D is unclear. In germline, CDR1 is KGHSH, CDR2 LQKENI. The length of the CDR3 is 13 residues. V was trimmed by 4 bases and J by 9 bases, leaving 13 bases between them. CDR3 sequence: CASSRGGDSPQHF. The CDR3 DNA follows: TGTGCCAGCTCACGCGGTGGGGATTCGCCCCAGCATTTT.

The chain recombines TRBV5-1 with TRBJ2-2, with 9 bases identical to TRBD1. The CDR3 runs to 13 residues. The V segment lost 3 bases and the J segment 6 bases; nucleotides outside the gene matches: 0. CDR1 is SGHRS and CDR2 is YFSETQ in the germline V gene. The chain's CDR3 is CASSWTGAGELFF. The CDR3 DNA reads as TGCGCCAGCAGCTGGACAGGGGCCGGGGAGCTGTTTTTT.

This clone appeared a few times. The chain joins TRBV7-6 to TRBJ2-1; D is tentatively TRBD1 or TRBD2 (5 bases each). Germline V lookup: CDR1 SGHVS, CDR2 FNYEAQ. Trimming cost V 2 bases and J 7 bases, with 9 bases left between them. This CDR3 has 13 amino acids. The CDR3, as DNA: TGTGCCAGCAGCTTAAATGAGGGGAATGAGCAGTTCTTC. The encoded protein is CASSLNEGNEQFF.

V and J are TRBV11-2 and TRBJ2-7, with D possibly matching TRBD2 (5 bases). V lost 0 bases to trimming and J lost 0 bases, with 9 bases between them. Germline loops: CDR1 SGHAT, CDR2 FQNNGV. CDR3 length: 15 residues. CDR3 bases: TGTGCCAGCAGCTTAGATGGACTGAGCTCCTACGAGCAGTACTTC. This sequence encodes CASSLDGLSSYEQYF.

This clone was seen once. This rearrangement joins TRBV6-5 to TRBJ2-1; D could derive from TRBD1 or TRBD2 (5 bases each). The CDR3 is 15 amino acids. The germline gives CDR1 MNHEY, CDR2 SVGAGI. V lost 5 bases to trimming and J lost 7 bases, with 18 bases between them. The CDR3 DNA reads TGTGCCAGCAGTCCGACCGGGACCGGCTTGAATGAGCAGTTCTTC. Translated: CASSPTGTGLNEQFF.